This is a list of T cell receptor beta chains from one sample in a study of post-analysis software for immune sequencing data. TCRdb fed the PCR reads into MiXCR, producing one record per CDR3 protein. The sample records roughly 600,000 distinct CDR3 sequences, 44% being singletons. Input material: blood. The receptors here all came from a girl aged 10-17 years with multiple sclerosis. Each CDR3 is given with its conserved first and last residue. D genes are given only for firm matches. The size field is filled for only some rows; it gives once, few, many or a size class.

>TRBV12-3/TRBV12-4|few|TRBJ2-1|.
TGTGCCAGCAGCCTGGTCGGGACATCATCCTACAATGAGCAGTTCTTC
CASSLVGTSSYNEQFF
>TRBV12-3/TRBV12-4|.|TRBJ1-5|.
TGTGCCAGCAGCACGGGGGGACAGCCCCAGCATTTT
CASSTGGQPQHF
>TRBV7-2|.|TRBJ2-5|.
TGTGCCAGCAGCTCACCATGGGAGACCCAGTACTTC
CASSSPWETQYF
>TRBV5-5|.|TRBJ2-4|TRBD1
TGTGCCAGCAGCTGGGAAGGGACAGGGGGAAACATTCAGTACTTC
CASSWEGTGGNIQYF
>TRBV3-1|few|TRBJ2-5|TRBD2
TGTGCCAGCAGCCCTTATCGAAGGGCTAGCGGGACGGAGACCCAGTACTTC
CASSPYRRASGTETQYF
>TRBV7-2|.|TRBJ2-1|.
TGTGCCAGCAGCCTAGACACCGGGACAGGGTTAGCGGGAGAGCAGTTCTTC
CASSLDTGTGLAGEQFF
>TRBV5-1|.|TRBJ2-7|.
TGCGCCAGCAGCTTCGGGAAATCCAACGAGCAGTACTTC
CASSFGKSNEQYF
>TRBV5-1|few|TRBJ2-7|.
TGCGCCAGCAGCTTCCGGGACGACTACGAGCAGTACTTC
CASSFRDDYEQYF
>TRBV6-5|.|TRBJ1-2|.
TGTGCCAGCAGTTCCCTCTCCGGAGCCCTTAACTATGGCTACACCTTC
CASSSLSGALNYGYTF
>TRBV4-3|.|TRBJ2-7|.
TGCGCCAGCAGCCGAGATAGTTTGGGCGGATTAAGCTCCTACGAGCAGTACTTC
CASSRDSLGGLSSYEQYF
>TRBV20-1|.|TRBJ1-6|TRBD1
TGCAGTGCTAGACCGGGACAGAATAATTCACCCCTCCACTTT
CSARPGQNNSPLHF